The 4 T cell receptor beta chains given below trace back to one sample, sequenced in a study of PD-1 blockade in classical Hodgkin lymphoma. All patients relapsed after autologous stem cell transplantation, and brentuximab vedotin exposure varied. Purification of CD4+ T cells from thawed PBMCs was achieved by magnetic negative selection. Libraries were prepared by immunoSEQ multiplex PCR; TCRdb keeps only in-frame clonotypes and omits some of them. The sample has tens of thousands of clones; less than 90% are singletons. Sequences were derived from CD4+ T cells from blood, sampled at baseline. These receptors were collected from a human donor with classical Hodgkin lymphoma.

The chain is built from TRBV6-5 and TRBJ1-4; a weak D match, TRBD1 (6 bases). Germline V CDR1 and CDR2: MNHEY, SVGAGI. The V and J ends lost 0 bases and 8 bases respectively, with 13 bases between them. This CDR3 contains 15 residues. In DNA, the CDR3 is TGTGCCAGCAGTTACTCCCAGCTTCAGGGGGAAAAACTGTTTTTT. This codes for CASSYSQLQGEKLFF.

This clone showed up just a few times. This chain connects TRBV30 to TRBJ2-2, with D perhaps being TRBD1 or TRBD2 (5 bases each). Germline V gene data show CDR1 as GTSNPN and CDR2 as SVGIG (reference sequence). V dropped 1 base and J dropped 5 bases, with 11 bases sitting between them. The CDR3 sequence is 14 residues long. The CDR3: CAWSAWDGTGELFF. The CDR3 nucleotides read TGTGCCTGGAGTGCTTGGGACGGGACCGGGGAGCTGTTTTTT.

V and J are TRBV2 and TRBJ1-2, with TRBD1 identical over 10 bases. Germline CDR1 is SNHLY and CDR2 is FYNNEI. The CDR3 runs 15 residues. V lost 3 bases, J lost 5 bases, and 6 bases stayed unmatched. The CDR3 nucleotides read TGTGCCAGCAGTGAGGGGGACAGGGGTTCTTATGGCTACACCTTC. It translates to CASSEGDRGSYGYTF.

The chain is built from TRBV19 and TRBJ2-3; D gene ambiguous. The CDR3 loop spans 13 amino acids. V lost 7 bases, J lost 2 bases, and 10 bases lay in between. Germline CDR1 is LNHDA and CDR2 is SQIVND (reference sequence). The CDR3 DNA reads TGTGCCAGTATGAGACGGAACACAGATACGCAGTATTTT. This sequence encodes CASMRRNTDTQYF. The complete variable domain, with remaining parts taken from reference TRBV19 and TRBJ2-3, reads DGGITQSPKYLFRKEGQNVTLSCEQNLNHDAMYWYRQDPGQGLRLIYYSQIVNDFQKGDIAEGYSVSREKKESFPLTVTSAQKNPTAFYLCASMRRNTDTQYFGPGTRLTVL.